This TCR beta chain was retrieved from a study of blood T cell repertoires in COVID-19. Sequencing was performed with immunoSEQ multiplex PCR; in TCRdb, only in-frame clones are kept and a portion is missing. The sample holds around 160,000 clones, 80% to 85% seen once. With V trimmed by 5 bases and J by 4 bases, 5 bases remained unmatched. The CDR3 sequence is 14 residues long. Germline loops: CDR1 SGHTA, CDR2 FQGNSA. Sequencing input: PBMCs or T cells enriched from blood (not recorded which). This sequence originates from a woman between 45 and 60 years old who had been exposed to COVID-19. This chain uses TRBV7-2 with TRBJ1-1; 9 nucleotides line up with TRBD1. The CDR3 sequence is CASSQTGGSTEAFF. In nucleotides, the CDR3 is TGTGCCAGCAGCCAAACAGGGGGCAGCACTGAAGCTTTCTTT.